These 26 T cell receptor beta chains were sequenced from one sample in a study of blood T cells in healthy people across ages. A J-beta primer mix and a sample-barcoded 5' primer were used in a second PCR of about 6 to 12 cycles. TCRdb reprocessed the 5' RACE reads with MiXCR, giving one entry per CDR3 protein. In the table there are some 1 million distinct CDR3 sequences, around 45% of which are singletons. Sequences were obtained from blood. Receptors originate from a woman aged 60-75 years in good health.

This clonotype has more than one count but fewer than ten. CDR3 protein: CSRLQGPNEKLFF. CDR3 coding DNA: TGCAGTAGATTACAGGGACCTAATGAAAAACTGTTTTTT. This sequence joins TRBV29-1 and TRBJ1-4, with D perhaps matching TRBD1 (6 bases). The CDR3 has 13 residues. Looked up from germline, CDR1 is SQVTM and CDR2 is ANQGSEA.

The chain has TRBV14 and TRBJ2-3; the D gene could be TRBD1 or TRBD2 (5 bases each). Between the trimmed V and J ends, which lost 2 bases and 4 bases, there was a span of 16 bases. CDR1 is SGHDN and CDR2 is FVKESK in the germline V gene. The CDR3 extends over 16 amino acids. As DNA, the CDR3 is TGTGCCAGCAGCCAACAAAGGCTCGGGGCGGCAGATACGCAGTATTTT. Translated: CASSQQRLGAADTQYF.

This clonotype was observed at least ten times. V is TRBV20-1 and J is TRBJ2-5, with 12 nucleotides matching TRBD1. Germline CDR1 is DFQATT and CDR2 is SNEGSKA (reference sequence). The CDR3 consists of 17 residues. V shed 4 bases, J shed 5 bases, and the junction held 14 bases outside the gene matches. CDR3 in amino acids: CSANPGGTGGVSETQYF. The DNA for the CDR3 is TGCAGTGCTAACCCCGGGGGGACAGGGGGCGTATCGGAGACCCAGTACTTC.

There are a few counts of this clonotype. This CDR3 reads CASSLGAGKYTEAFF. The CDR3 DNA is TGCGCCAGCAGCTTGGGGGCGGGGAAGTACACTGAAGCTTTCTTT. The rearrangement uses TRBV5-1 and TRBJ1-1; the D is unclear. Germline V gene lookup returns CDR1 SGHRS and CDR2 YFSETQ. Trimming stripped 0 bases from V and 3 bases from J, with 12 bases between. This CDR3 has 15 residues. Full variable domain (outside the CDR3, taken from reference TRBV5-1 and TRBJ1-1): KAGVTQTPRYLIKTRGQQVTLSCSPISGHRSVSWYQQTPGQGLQFLFEYFSETQRNKGNFPGRFSGRQFSNSRSEMNVSTLELGDSALYLCASSLGAGKYTEAFFGQGTRLTVV.

Note on this clonotype: At one boundary the junction diverges from the germline segment, which might be a read error. The chain is built from TRBV10-3 and TRBJ1-1; no clear D. Germline V gene data show CDR1 as ENHRY and CDR2 as SYGVKD. The CDR3 contains 12 residues. DNA for the CDR3: TGTGCCATCAGTGCGGTGCACTCTGAAACTTTCTTT. Protein product: CAISAVHSETFF.

The chain carries TRBV20-1 and TRBJ1-3, with D unclear. The CDR3 is made up of 15 amino acids. Per germline, CDR1 DFQATT and CDR2 SNEGSKA (reference sequence). Trimming pared 3 bases from V and 0 bases from J, leaving 12 bases between. The CDR3 sequence: CSASPGSFSGNTIYF. The CDR3 nucleotides are TGCAGTGCTAGTCCCGGAAGCTTCTCTGGAAACACCATATATTTT.

This clonotype was counted between two and nine times. The V and J genes are TRBV29-1 and TRBJ1-1; D is unclear. This CDR3 contains 12 residues. In germline, CDR1 is SQVTM, CDR2 ANQGSEA. V was shortened by 3 bases and J by 3 bases, with 8 bases between the two germline ends. As DNA, the CDR3 is TGCAGCGTTGATTTCCGGGACACTGAAGCTTTCTTT. It yields the protein CSVDFRDTEAFF.

The chain joins TRBV7-9 to TRBJ2-3; TRBD2 matches at 13 bases. V trimming: 5 bases; J trimming: 9 bases; junction bases outside the gene matches: 8. Germline values: CDR1 SEHNR, CDR2 FQNEAQ (reference sequence). This CDR3 contains 15 residues. CDR3 bases: TGTGCCAGCAGCCCTCGGACTAGCGGGAGCCCCACGCAGTATTTT. Translated: CASSPRTSGSPTQYF.

As concerns this clonotype: An end of the junction does not agree with germline; a read error may underlie this. V is TRBV9 and J is TRBJ2-5, with D possibly TRBD2 on 5 matching bases. The CDR3 sequence is 14 residues long. Germline-derived CDR1 and CDR2 are SGDLS and YYNGEE. The CDR3 region is CVSSIDGLLETQYF. The CDR3 DNA follows: TGTGTCAGCAGCATAGATGGACTGCTAGAGACCCAGTACTTC.

This sequence joins TRBV10-3 and TRBJ1-1, with D perhaps matching TRBD1 (6 bases). This CDR3 comprises 13 residues. Germline-derived CDR1 and CDR2 are ENHRY and SYGVKD. Trimming took 6 bases from V and 2 from J, leaving 10 bases between them. The CDR3 nucleotides are TGTGCCATCAGCCGGGACACCAACACTGAAGCTTTCTTT. Amino acid sequence: CAISRDTNTEAFF.

Points on this clonotype: Being one base from a much bigger clone, this may be a read error. The chain has TRBV3-1 and TRBJ1-6; no firm D call. Germline lookup yields CDR1 LGHDT and CDR2 YNNKEL (reference sequence). The CDR3 contains 12 residues. Trimming took 7 bases from V and 10 from J, leaving 11 bases between them. Here the CDR3 DNA reads TGTGCCAGCAAAGGAGACCGCTCACCCCTCCACTTT. It specifies CASKGDRSPLHF.

In this sample, this clonotype turned up a few times. The chain joins TRBV24-1 to TRBJ2-5, with D tentatively TRBD2 (6 bases). CDR3 size: 16 residues. With 4 bases removed from V and 5 bases from J, the gap between germline ends came to 19 bases. Germline assignment: CDR1 KGHDR and CDR2 SFDVKD. As DNA, the CDR3 is TGTGCCACCAGTGACCCATCTACGGAGGGCAGCGAGACCCAGTACTTC. Protein product: CATSDPSTEGSETQYF.

The chain employs TRBV20-1 and TRBJ2-3, with 10 bases lining up with TRBD2. Unmatched junction bases numbered 14, after V lost 6 bases and J lost 2 bases. Germline CDR1 reads DFQATT; CDR2 reads SNEGSKA (reference sequence). The CDR3 runs to 17 residues. In DNA, the CDR3 is TGCAGTGCCGCGAACAGGGGACTAGCGCCCTACACAGATACGCAGTATTTT. This sequence encodes CSAANRGLAPYTDTQYF.

There are a few counts of this clonotype. V is TRBV12-3 or TRBV12-4 and J is TRBJ1-6, with 8 bases identical to TRBD1. Unmatched junction bases numbered 3, after V lost 6 bases and J lost 2 bases. The CDR3 runs to 15 residues. For the CDR3, the DNA is TGTGCCAGCAGACTGACAGGGGCCTATAATTCACCCCTCCACTTT. This gives the protein CASRLTGAYNSPLHF.

In this sample, this clonotype turned up once. The junction differs from germline at one of its ends, possibly a read error. V is TRBV15 and J is TRBJ2-4; a possible D gene is TRBD1 (7 bases). The CDR3 contains 15 residues. Germline V gene data show CDR1 as LNHNV and CDR2 as YYDKDF (reference sequence). The CDR3 loop is CVTSRVWTEEGAQYF. CDR3 in DNA: TGTGTCACCAGCAGAGTGTGGACAGAGGAGGGGGCTCAGTACTTC.

In the case of this clonotype: The junction shows a germline mismatch at one end, possibly a read error. The rearrangement uses TRBV3-1 and TRBJ2-5, with 8 nucleotides matching TRBD2. The last part of the DNA fits TRBJ2-7 better; the J call may be wrong. The CDR3 sequence is 17 residues long. The germline gives CDR1 LGHDT, CDR2 YNNKEL (reference sequence). The CDR3 spells CTSSHSPSGTRITEQYF. The CDR3 DNA reads TGTACCAGCAGCCATTCCCCTTCAGGGACTAGAATCACCGAGCAGTACTTC.

The V gene is TRBV7-9, the J gene TRBJ2-1; D call uncertain. CDR1 SEHNR and CDR2 FQNEAQ come from the germline V gene (reference sequence). V lost 2 bases, J lost 9 bases, and 11 bases lay in between. This CDR3 contains 13 residues. In nucleotides, the CDR3 is TGTGCCAGCAGCTTAAATGGCGGCGGTGAGCAGTTCTTC. Translation: CASSLNGGGEQFF.

In this sample, this clonotype turned up a few times. V gene TRBV2 combines with J gene TRBJ1-2; weak D call: TRBD1 (6 bases). V lost 1 base and J 4 bases, leaving 16 bases between the germline ends. The germline V gene has CDR1 SNHLY and CDR2 FYNNEI. The CDR3 contains 16 residues. The CDR3 sequence: CASSEVGGALLYGYTF. The CDR3 bases are TGTGCCAGCAGTGAAGTGGGGGGGGCCCTTCTCTATGGCTACACCTTC.

The chain couples TRBV7-3 to TRBJ1-2; possible D gene TRBD1, 6 bases. Germline CDR1 and CDR2: SGHTA and FQGTGA. The CDR3 sequence is 18 residues long. V gave up 5 bases and J gave up 2 bases, with 24 bases separating them. CDR3 nucleotide sequence: TGTGCCAGCAGCCCTCGGTCGCGCCGGGGGCAGGCCAACTATGGCTACACCTTC. As protein: CASSPRSRRGQANYGYTF.

Note on this clonotype: A much larger clone sits a single nucleotide away, making a read error possible. V and J are TRBV3-1 and TRBJ2-3; possibly TRBD2 for D (5 bases). Germline lookup yields CDR1 LGHDT and CDR2 YNNKEL (reference sequence). With 4 bases removed from V and 1 base from J, the gap between germline ends came to 9 bases. The CDR3 is 14 residues long. The CDR3 region is CASSREYGTDTQYF. The CDR3, as DNA: TGTGCCAGCAGCCGGGAGTACGGCACAGATACGCAGTATTTT.

Concerning this clonotype itself: Germline is not matched at one junction end, which may reflect a read error. This rearrangement joins TRBV29-1 to TRBJ2-7, with 9 nucleotides matching TRBD1. This CDR3 contains 14 residues. Germline assignment: CDR1 SQVTM and CDR2 ANQGSEA. The CDR3 reads CSVTGTGSSYDQYF. CDR3 nucleotides: TGCAGCGTTACCGGGACAGGGTCCTCCTACGATCAGTACTTC.

This clonotype was found a few times. This chain uses TRBV14 with TRBJ2-3; no definite D call. Germline CDR1 and CDR2: SGHDN and FVKESK. This CDR3 is built from 15 residues. V was trimmed by 4 bases and J by 2 bases, leaving 13 bases between them. The CDR3 bases are TGTGCCAGCAGCCGACGGGCCCTACTCACAGATACGCAGTATTTT. This sequence encodes CASSRRALLTDTQYF.

The chain joins TRBV27 to TRBJ2-7; TRBD1 matches at 8 bases. Germline V lookup: CDR1 MNHEY, CDR2 SMNVEV (reference sequence). Trimming took 5 bases from V and 6 from J; bases not matched to a gene: 9. The CDR3 has 14 residues. The CDR3 DNA is TGTGCCAGCAGTCTCGCCGGACAGGGAGCCGAGCAGTACTTC. Its protein is CASSLAGQGAEQYF.

The chain is built from TRBV7-2 and TRBJ2-1, with 9 nucleotides matching TRBD2. From germline, CDR1 is SGHTA and CDR2 FQGNSA. The CDR3 runs to 17 residues. With 2 bases clipped from V and 2 bases from J, the junction kept 7 bases outside the gene matches. CDR3 loop: CASSLFLAGYTYNEQFF. CDR3 sequence (DNA): TGTGCCAGCAGCTTATTTCTAGCGGGGTATACCTACAATGAGCAGTTCTTC.

This clonotype came up many times. The gene calls are TRBV7-2 and TRBJ2-3; D is tentatively TRBD1 or TRBD2 (6 bases each). Germline V gene data show CDR1 as SGHTA and CDR2 as FQGNSA. The V and J ends lost 1 base and 5 bases respectively, with 10 bases between them. CDR3 length: 14 residues. CDR3 DNA: TGTGCCAGCAGCTTAGGGGGGGCAATAGATACGCAGTATTTT. Translated: CASSLGGAIDTQYF.

The chain links TRBV30 to TRBJ1-5; no definite D call. The V end was cut by 0 bases, the J end by 1 base, with 10 bases between. Germline CDR1 GTSNPN, CDR2 SVGIG (reference sequence). The CDR3 loop spans 15 amino acids. CDR3 residues: CAWSVLGGSNQPQHF. As DNA, the CDR3 is TGTGCCTGGAGTGTACTTGGAGGGAGCAATCAGCCCCAGCATTTT.